Sequencing of this T cell receptor beta chain was carried out in a study of regulatory T cells in long-lasting Graves disease. Turning to the study itself: Antithyroid drugs had been given to newly diagnosed Graves' patients for under 3 months. Broader study findings: Compared with new cases, persistent Graves' patients showed reduced TCR diversity. Patients with persistent disease showed a bias toward TRBV28, TRBJ1-2 and TRBJ2-5.

Arm-PCR of CDR3 regions and iRepertoire HTBI primers were the basis on which TCR beta libraries were built. One entry per CDR3 protein, called by TCRdb with MiXCR from the multiplex PCR reads. The sample has about 240,000 distinct CDR3 sequences; around 20% are singletons. The table lists this clonotype with many counts. Its cognate antigen is unknown. CDR3 length: 15 residues. V was clipped by 0 bases and J by 2 bases, with 9 bases between them. CDR1 is SGHTA and CDR2 is FQGTGA in the germline V gene. Described time point: newly diagnosed GD, antithyroid drugs for less than 3 months. The authors made the TCR library using RNA they extracted from PBMCs. Diagnosis followed American Thyroid Association guidelines for Graves' disease.

V usage is TRBV7-3 and J usage is TRBJ2-3; D is undetermined. The material was peripheral blood mononuclear cells (PBMCs), obtained at new diagnosis, from a patient treated with antithyroid drugs. The TCR was taken from a female donor with Graves disease. The CDR3 coding sequence is TGTGCCAGCAGCTTAACTTCCCTCACCACAGATACGCAGTATTTT. Translation gives CASSLTSLTTDTQYF.